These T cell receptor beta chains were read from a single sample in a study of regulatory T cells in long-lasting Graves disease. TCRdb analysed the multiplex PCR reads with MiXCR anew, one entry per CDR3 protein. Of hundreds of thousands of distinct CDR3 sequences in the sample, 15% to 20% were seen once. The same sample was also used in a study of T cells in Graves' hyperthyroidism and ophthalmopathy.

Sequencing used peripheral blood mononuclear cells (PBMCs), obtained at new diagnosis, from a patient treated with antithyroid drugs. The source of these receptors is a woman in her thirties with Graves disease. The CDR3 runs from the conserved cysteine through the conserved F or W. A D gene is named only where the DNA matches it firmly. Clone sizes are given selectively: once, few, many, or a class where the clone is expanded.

DNA: TGTGCCAGCAGGATCATCGACGGGCCCTACGAGCAGTACTTC; CDR3: CASRIIDGPYEQYF; V: TRBV12-3/TRBV12-4; D: .; size: few; J: TRBJ2-7
DNA: TGCGCCAGCCAGACTACGGGACAGGGACTAAGGAGCTCCTACGAGCAGTACTTC; CDR3: CASQTTGQGLRSSYEQYF; V: TRBV5-1; D: TRBD1; size: many; J: TRBJ2-7
DNA: TGTGCCAGCAGTAAGACTAGCGTCAACCAAGAGACCCAGTACTTC; CDR3: CASSKTSVNQETQYF; V: TRBV28; D: TRBD2; size: .; J: TRBJ2-5
DNA: TGCAGTGCTCCAAGCGGGGGCGGGGCCAATACCGGGGAGCTGTTTTTT; CDR3: CSAPSGGGANTGELFF; V: TRBV20-1; D: TRBD2; size: many; J: TRBJ2-2
DNA: TGCGCCAGCAGCTGGGAGGCAGTCCCCTACGAGCAGTACTTC; CDR3: CASSWEAVPYEQYF; V: TRBV5-1; D: .; size: many; J: TRBJ2-7
DNA: TGTGCCAGCAGCTTACGCCCCGAGATGGATACGCAGTATTTT; CDR3: CASSLRPEMDTQYF; V: TRBV7-9; D: .; size: few; J: TRBJ2-3
DNA: TGTGCCAGTAATAACAGGGGGCTCGTGACCCAGTACTTC; CDR3: CASNNRGLVTQYF; V: TRBV19; D: TRBD1; size: few; J: TRBJ2-5
DNA: TGCAGCGCTGTTTCGGACAGGGGTGTGCAGTACTTC; CDR3: CSAVSDRGVQYF; V: TRBV29-1; D: TRBD1; size: many; J: TRBJ2-7
DNA: TGCGCCAGCAGCAGCGGACAGGGTTTTTCAGAGACCCAGTACTTC; CDR3: CASSSGQGFSETQYF; V: TRBV5-1; D: TRBD1; size: .; J: TRBJ2-5
DNA: TGCGCCAGCAGCCAAGGAAGCTCCACGACTTATCAGCCCCAGCATTTT; CDR3: CASSQGSSTTYQPQHF; V: TRBV4-1; D: .; size: .; J: TRBJ1-5
DNA: TGCAGTGCCATAAGGACCAGCCAAGAGACCCAGTACTTC; CDR3: CSAIRTSQETQYF; V: TRBV20-1; D: .; size: many; J: TRBJ2-5
DNA: TGTGCCAGCAGTACTAGCGGGAGACCCTACGAGCAGTACTTC; CDR3: CASSTSGRPYEQYF; V: TRBV27; D: TRBD2; size: .; J: TRBJ2-7
DNA: TGTGCCAGCAGCTTTCGGGATAGCGGTCTGCCGAACACCGGGGAGCTGTTTTTT; CDR3: CASSFRDSGLPNTGELFF; V: TRBV7-9; D: .; size: few; J: TRBJ2-2
DNA: TGTGCCAGCAGTTTATATGGGGGCTACACAGATACGCAGTATTTT; CDR3: CASSLYGGYTDTQYF; V: TRBV28; D: .; size: many; J: TRBJ2-3
DNA: TGTGCCAGCAGTTTAGCCCCAAGTCCCTACAATGAGCAGTTCTTC; CDR3: CASSLAPSPYNEQFF; V: TRBV28; D: .; size: once; J: TRBJ2-1
DNA: TGTGCCAGCAGTCCCCAGGGGTCTGAGCAGTTCTTC; CDR3: CASSPQGSEQFF; V: TRBV27; D: .; size: .; J: TRBJ2-1
DNA: TGCAGTGTGCTGGCGGGAGGGACAGATACGCAGTATTTT; CDR3: CSVLAGGTDTQYF; V: TRBV20-1; D: TRBD2; size: .; J: TRBJ2-3
DNA: TGTGCCAGCAGAGGCGGGAAGCTTGGGGAGAACACCGGGGAGCTGTTTTTT; CDR3: CASRGGKLGENTGELFF; V: TRBV7-2; D: .; size: .; J: TRBJ2-2
DNA: TGTGCCAGCAGTGGGCCTCATTATAGTGGCTACACCTTC; CDR3: CASSGPHYSGYTF; V: TRBV12-3/TRBV12-4; D: .; size: many; J: TRBJ1-2
DNA: TGTGCCAGCAGTGAAGCGACACCTCGGGAGCAGTACTTC; CDR3: CASSEATPREQYF; V: TRBV6-2/TRBV6-3; D: .; size: many; J: TRBJ2-7
DNA: TGCGCCAGCACCGAGGGACTAGATTTCGATGAGCAGTTCTTC; CDR3: CASTEGLDFDEQFF; V: TRBV5-1; D: TRBD2; size: few; J: TRBJ2-1
DNA: TGTGCCAGTAGTATCGACAGGGGGCTCATAAATGAGCAGTTCTTC; CDR3: CASSIDRGLINEQFF; V: TRBV19; D: TRBD1; size: .; J: TRBJ2-1
DNA: TGTGCCAGCAGTAGAACAGGGGCTGGGGCCAACGTCCTGACTTTC; CDR3: CASSRTGAGANVLTF; V: TRBV28; D: TRBD1; size: many; J: TRBJ2-6
DNA: TGTGCCAGCAGCCTCCGTTGGGGCGAGCAGTACTTC; CDR3: CASSLRWGEQYF; V: TRBV2; D: .; size: many; J: TRBJ2-7
DNA: TGTGCCAGCAGGCTAACTAGCGGGAGTATGAATGAGCAGTTCTTC; CDR3: CASRLTSGSMNEQFF; V: TRBV7-2; D: TRBD2; size: many; J: TRBJ2-1
DNA: TGTGCCAGCAGTGGGACTGGGCGGGAGGTGAGGACAGATACGCAGTATTTT; CDR3: CASSGTGREVRTDTQYF; V: TRBV11-1; D: TRBD2; size: few; J: TRBJ2-3
DNA: TGTGCCAGCAGCTTAGGTGGGACAGGGTCTCGAAACACCATATATTTT; CDR3: CASSLGGTGSRNTIYF; V: TRBV7-2; D: TRBD1; size: few; J: TRBJ1-3
DNA: TGTGCCAGCGGTTACTCCTACAATGAGCAGTTCTTC; CDR3: CASGYSYNEQFF; V: TRBV2; D: .; size: many; J: TRBJ2-1
DNA: TGTGCCAGCAGTTTATTGGGAGTAAATAGCAATCAGCCCCAGCATTTT; CDR3: CASSLLGVNSNQPQHF; V: TRBV28; D: .; size: few; J: TRBJ1-5
DNA: TGTGCCAGCAGCGTTGACGGGGCGGCGGATACGCAGTATTTT; CDR3: CASSVDGAADTQYF; V: TRBV9; D: .; size: few; J: TRBJ2-3
DNA: TGTGCCAGCAGCGCAGCCGGGACAGGGGTGGGAGAGACCCAGTACTTC; CDR3: CASSAAGTGVGETQYF; V: TRBV7-2; D: TRBD1; size: many; J: TRBJ2-5
DNA: TGTGCCAGCAGTGATAAGGGGGGGAGCACAGATACGCAGTATTTT; CDR3: CASSDKGGSTDTQYF; V: TRBV2; D: .; size: many; J: TRBJ2-3
DNA: TGTGCCAGCAGTCGAGATGCGACAGGGAGTAATAATCAGCCCCAGCATTTT; CDR3: CASSRDATGSNNQPQHF; V: TRBV7-9; D: TRBD1; size: few; J: TRBJ1-5
DNA: TGCGCCAGCAGCGCAGGGGGCAGGGAGCCCCAGCATTTT; CDR3: CASSAGGREPQHF; V: TRBV5-1; D: TRBD1; size: few; J: TRBJ1-5
DNA: TGCAGTGCTAGCTGGACAGGGGGGAACACTGAAGCTTTCTTT; CDR3: CSASWTGGNTEAFF; V: TRBV20-1; D: TRBD1; size: few; J: TRBJ1-1
DNA: TGTGCCACCAGTGACCGGACTAGCGGGAACTATGAGCAGTTCTTC; CDR3: CATSDRTSGNYEQFF; V: TRBV24-1; D: TRBD2; size: many; J: TRBJ2-1
DNA: TGCGCCAGCAGCTTGACAGGAGCTGGCTACACCTTC; CDR3: CASSLTGAGYTF; V: TRBV5-1; D: .; size: few; J: TRBJ1-2
DNA: TGCAGTGCCGCGGGTGGAGACTCCTACGAGCAGTACTTC; CDR3: CSAAGGDSYEQYF; V: TRBV20-1; D: .; size: many; J: TRBJ2-7
DNA: TGTGCCAGCAGCTTAGCTGGGACAGGGGCTAACTATGGCTACACCTTC; CDR3: CASSLAGTGANYGYTF; V: TRBV7-2; D: TRBD1; size: many; J: TRBJ1-2
DNA: TGTGCCAGCAGTGGATGGACCACAGATACGCAGTATTTT; CDR3: CASSGWTTDTQYF; V: TRBV25-1; D: .; size: .; J: TRBJ2-3
DNA: TGTGCCAGCAGTTCCGGATCCGAGCAGTACTTC; CDR3: CASSSGSEQYF; V: TRBV12-3/TRBV12-4; D: .; size: many; J: TRBJ2-7
DNA: TGTGCCAGCAGCGTCGGACAGGGGGCATTCACTGAAGCTTTCTTT; CDR3: CASSVGQGAFTEAFF; V: TRBV11-2; D: TRBD1; size: many; J: TRBJ1-1
DNA: TGTGCCAGCAGCTACGGGCAGACCCAGTACTTC; CDR3: CASSYGQTQYF; V: TRBV3-1; D: .; size: few; J: TRBJ2-5
DNA: TGTGCCAGCAGGCTCCACACCGGGACTAGCGGTAGCACAGATACGCAGTATTTT; CDR3: CASRLHTGTSGSTDTQYF; V: TRBV2; D: TRBD2; size: .; J: TRBJ2-3